The clone carrying this TCR beta chain was detected only a few times. Antigen: not known. This sample was taken from a study of PD-1 blockade in classical Hodgkin lymphoma. Study-level findings and limits: Repertoire differences lack defined causes, possibly disease activity or prior therapy. Individuals initiating nivolumab under 1 year after ASCT were excluded. CD4+ TCR diversity rose significantly by C4D1, and CD8+ TCR diversity did not.

Every patient relapsed after autologous stem cell transplantation, and brentuximab vedotin exposure varied. Profiled with immunoSEQ multiplex PCR; TCRdb holds only in-frame clones, not every one. The sample gives some 150,000 clones, around four fifths of which show up once; approximately 9.6% is in the top ten. Germline loops: CDR1 SEHNR, CDR2 FQNEAQ (reference sequence). V was clipped by 5 bases and J by 0 bases, with 15 bases between them. The CDR3 contains 16 residues. The receptor comes from a human donor with classical Hodgkin lymphoma. This specimen was peripheral blood mononuclear cells (PBMCs), taken before the second cycle of nivolumab. This chain joins TRBV7-9 and TRBJ2-3, with D perhaps TRBD2 (5 bases). The CDR3 reads CASSPRDGESTDTQYF. Here the CDR3 DNA reads TGTGCCAGCAGCCCACGGGATGGAGAAAGCACAGATACGCAGTATTTT.